This T cell receptor beta chain emerged from a study of technical replicates of blood from several donors. TCRdb's table, derived via immunoSEQ multiplex PCR, lists solely in-frame clones and lacks some. The sample includes tens of thousands of clones, 91% seen only once; the top ten take about 3.9%. The germline CDR1 and CDR2 sequences are ENHRY and SYGVKD. Trimming cost V 7 bases and J 4 bases; bases outside gene matches: 9. CDR3 length: 15 residues. The clonotype comes from a human donor in good health. Some clones in this sample may be carry-over from other donors' samples. The chain joins TRBV10-3 to TRBJ1-2; 10 nucleotides line up with TRBD1. Source material: PBMCs. The CDR3 coding sequence is TGTGCCATCAAAAAGACAGGGGGCTCCCTCTATGGCTACACCTTC. Translating gives CAIKKTGGSLYGYTF.